Listed below are T cell receptor beta chains from one sample, sequenced in a study of T cells in Graves' hyperthyroidism and ophthalmopathy. TCRdb fed the multiplex PCR reads into MiXCR, producing one record per CDR3 protein. The sample contains some 360,000 distinct CDR3 sequences, 15% to 20% of which appear only once. The material sequenced was blood. All receptors come from a woman aged 40-49 years with Graves' ophthalmopathy. Both conserved end residues are part of each CDR3. The D gene is left open where the match is weak. Only part of the rows carry a size: once, few, many, or a class if the clone is expanded.

TRBJ1-2,TRBV27,-,-,CASSLNRVGYGYTF,TGTGCCAGCAGTTTAAACAGGGTAGGGTATGGCTACACCTTC
TRBJ2-5,TRBV7-6,-,-,CASSHNELWGETQYF,TGTGCCAGCAGCCACAATGAGTTATGGGGGGAGACCCAGTACTTC
TRBJ1-5,TRBV6-5,-,-,CASSSGLYSNQPQHF,TGTGCCAGCAGTTCGGGTCTGTATAGCAATCAGCCCCAGCATTTT
TRBJ1-1,TRBV6-1,-,-,CASRPGAGQEAFF,TGTGCCAGCAGACCGGGGGCCGGACAGGAAGCTTTCTTT
TRBJ2-5,TRBV7-9,-,many,CASSLVSKETQYF,TGTGCCAGCAGCTTAGTCTCAAAAGAGACCCAGTACTTC
TRBJ2-4,TRBV27,TRBD2,many,CASSSGPGLASKNIQYF,TGTGCCAGCAGTTCTGGCCCGGGACTAGCGTCCAAAAACATTCAGTACTTC
TRBJ1-2,TRBV28,-,many,CASSLRAVGYTF,TGTGCCAGCAGTCTCAGGGCGGTTGGCTACACCTTC
TRBJ1-1,TRBV6-1,-,many,CASTRDGMYGNTEAFF,TGTGCCAGCACCCGGGATGGAATGTATGGGAACACTGAAGCTTTCTTT
TRBJ1-2,TRBV18,TRBD1,few,CASSRTGGDNYGYTF,TGTGCCAGCTCACGCACAGGGGGGGACAACTATGGCTACACCTTC
TRBJ2-7,TRBV6-1,TRBD2,few,CASKTSGAAYEQYF,TGTGCCAGTAAGACTAGCGGGGCCGCCTACGAGCAGTACTTC
TRBJ2-3,TRBV30,-,-,CAWSSADTQYF,TGTGCCTGGAGCTCGGCAGATACGCAGTATTTT
TRBJ1-1,TRBV10-3,-,many,CAISSRGDTEAFF,TGTGCCATCAGTTCCAGAGGGGACACTGAAGCTTTCTTT
TRBJ1-6,TRBV19,-,many,CASSHREINSPLHF,TGTGCCAGTAGTCACCGGGAGATTAATTCACCCCTCCACTTT
TRBJ1-2,TRBV29-1,-,many,CSVEDRRANYGYTF,TGCAGCGTTGAAGACCGAAGAGCTAACTATGGCTACACCTTC
TRBJ2-2,TRBV11-2,-,many,CASSRPGGAQSGELFF,TGTGCCAGCAGCCGCCCTGGGGGGGCGCAAAGCGGGGAGCTGTTTTTT
TRBJ1-1,TRBV27,-,many,CASSLPGQVAEAFF,TGTGCCAGCAGTTTACCCGGACAAGTCGCTGAAGCTTTCTTT
TRBJ2-7,TRBV12-5,TRBD1,many,CASGSHLDRGYEQYF,TGTGCTAGTGGTTCCCACCTTGACAGGGGTTACGAGCAGTACTTC
TRBJ2-2,TRBV19,TRBD1,many,CASRATGGDNTGELFF,TGTGCCAGTAGGGCGACAGGGGGCGACAACACCGGGGAGCTGTTTTTT
TRBJ2-7,TRBV6-2/TRBV6-3,TRBD2,-,CASKLAGGTYEQYF,TGTGCCAGCAAGCTCGCGGGGGGCACCTACGAGCAGTACTTC
TRBJ2-7,TRBV28,-,many,CASARLGYEQYF,TGTGCCAGCGCCCGGCTAGGTTATGAGCAGTACTTC
TRBJ2-7,TRBV11-2,-,many,CASSLVPSLAETYEQYF,TGTGCCAGCAGCTTAGTCCCCAGTCTGGCAGAGACCTACGAGCAGTACTTC
TRBJ2-7,TRBV6-7,-,many,CASSYPPGGRNYEQYF,TGTGCCAGCAGTTACCCTCCAGGGGGGCGGAACTACGAGCAGTACTTC
TRBJ2-7,TRBV25-1,-,many,CASQTLHEQYF,TGTGCCAGCCAAACCCTGCACGAGCAGTACTTC
TRBJ2-5,TRBV27,-,many,CASREEETQYF,TGTGCCAGCAGGGAAGAGGAGACCCAGTACTTC
TRBJ2-2,TRBV30,TRBD1,many,CASRQFSQGGGELFF,TGTGCCAGTCGACAGTTCTCACAGGGGGGCGGGGAGCTGTTTTTT
TRBJ1-6,TRBV7-2,-,many,CASSFGQLNNSPLHF,TGTGCCAGCAGCTTCGGACAGCTTAATAATTCACCCCTCCACTTT
TRBJ1-3,TRBV10-3,-,many,CAISMDSTGNTIYF,TGTGCCATCAGCATGGACAGCACTGGAAACACCATATATTTT
TRBJ1-2,TRBV12-3/TRBV12-4,-,many,CASSTPGYNYGYTF,TGTGCCAGCAGTACCCCGGGGTACAACTATGGCTACACCTTC
TRBJ1-1,TRBV2,-,-,CASRGQLGNTEAFF,TGTGCCAGCAGAGGACAGCTGGGGAACACTGAAGCTTTCTTT